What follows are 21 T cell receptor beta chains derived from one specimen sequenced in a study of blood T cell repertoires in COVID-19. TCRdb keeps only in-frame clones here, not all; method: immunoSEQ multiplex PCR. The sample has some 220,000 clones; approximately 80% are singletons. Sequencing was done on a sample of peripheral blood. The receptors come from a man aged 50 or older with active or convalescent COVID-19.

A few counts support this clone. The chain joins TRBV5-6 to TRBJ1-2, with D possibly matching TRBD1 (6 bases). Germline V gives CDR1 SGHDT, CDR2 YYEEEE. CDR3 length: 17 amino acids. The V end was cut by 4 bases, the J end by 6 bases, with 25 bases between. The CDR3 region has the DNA TGTGCCAGCAGCCGAATAGGGACCAGGGGAAGTAATAATGGCTACACCTTC. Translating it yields CASSRIGTRGSNNGYTF.

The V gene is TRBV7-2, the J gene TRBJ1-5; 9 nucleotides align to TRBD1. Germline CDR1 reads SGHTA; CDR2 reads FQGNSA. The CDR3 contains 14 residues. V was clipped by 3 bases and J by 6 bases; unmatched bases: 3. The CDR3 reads CASSLDRGIQPQHF. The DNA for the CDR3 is TGTGCCAGCAGCTTGGACAGGGGTATTCAGCCCCAGCATTTT.

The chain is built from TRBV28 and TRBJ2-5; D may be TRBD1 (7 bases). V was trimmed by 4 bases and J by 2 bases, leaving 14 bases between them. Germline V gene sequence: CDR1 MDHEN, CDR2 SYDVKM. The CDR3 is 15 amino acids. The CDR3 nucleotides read TGTGCCAGCAGTTCCTCTTCAGGGGGGCAAGAGACCCAGTACTTC. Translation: CASSSSSGGQETQYF.

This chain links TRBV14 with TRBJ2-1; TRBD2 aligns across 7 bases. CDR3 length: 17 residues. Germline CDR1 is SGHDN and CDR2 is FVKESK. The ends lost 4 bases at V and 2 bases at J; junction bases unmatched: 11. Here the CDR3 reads CASSPGVGRETYNEQFF. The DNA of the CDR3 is TGTGCCAGCAGCCCGGGTGTGGGGAGGGAAACCTACAATGAGCAGTTCTTC.

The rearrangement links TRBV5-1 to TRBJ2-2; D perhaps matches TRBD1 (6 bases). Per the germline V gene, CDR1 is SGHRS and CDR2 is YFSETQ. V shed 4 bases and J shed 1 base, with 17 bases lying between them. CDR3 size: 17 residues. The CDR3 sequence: CASSRDPGQVNTGELFF. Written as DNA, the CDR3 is TGCGCCAGCAGCCGAGATCCGGGACAAGTGAACACCGGGGAGCTGTTTTTT.

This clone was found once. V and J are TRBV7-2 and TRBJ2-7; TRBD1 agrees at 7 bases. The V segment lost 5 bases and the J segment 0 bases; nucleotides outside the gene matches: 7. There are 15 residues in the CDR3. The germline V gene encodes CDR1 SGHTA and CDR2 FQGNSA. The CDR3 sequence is CASSTRTGTSYEQYF. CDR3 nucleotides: TGTGCCAGCAGCACTCGGACAGGAACCTCCTACGAGCAGTACTTC.

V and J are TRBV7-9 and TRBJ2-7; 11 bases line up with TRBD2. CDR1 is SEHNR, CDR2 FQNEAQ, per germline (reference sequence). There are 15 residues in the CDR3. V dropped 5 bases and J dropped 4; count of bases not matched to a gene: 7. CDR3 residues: CASSQTLAGAYEQYF. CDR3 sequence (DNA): TGTGCCAGCAGCCAAACACTAGCGGGAGCTTACGAGCAGTACTTC.

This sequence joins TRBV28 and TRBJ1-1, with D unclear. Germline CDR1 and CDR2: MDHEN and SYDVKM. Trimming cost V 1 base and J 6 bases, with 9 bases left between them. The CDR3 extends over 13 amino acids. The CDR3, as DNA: TGTGCCAGCAGTTTATTCGGGTACGCTGAAGCTTTCTTT. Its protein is CASSLFGYAEAFF.

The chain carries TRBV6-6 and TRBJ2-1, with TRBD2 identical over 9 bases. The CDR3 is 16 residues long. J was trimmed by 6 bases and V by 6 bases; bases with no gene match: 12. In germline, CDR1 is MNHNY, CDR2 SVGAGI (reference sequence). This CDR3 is CASSSTSGQPSNEQFF. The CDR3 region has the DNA TGTGCCAGCAGCTCCACTAGCGGGCAGCCCAGCAATGAGCAGTTCTTC.

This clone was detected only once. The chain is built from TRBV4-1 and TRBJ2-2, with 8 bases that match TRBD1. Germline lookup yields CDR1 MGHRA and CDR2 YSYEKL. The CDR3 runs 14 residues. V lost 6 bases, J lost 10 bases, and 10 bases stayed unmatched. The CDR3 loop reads CASRPVAGGEELFF. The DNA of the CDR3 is TGCGCCAGCAGGCCGGTAGCAGGGGGCGAGGAGCTGTTTTTT.

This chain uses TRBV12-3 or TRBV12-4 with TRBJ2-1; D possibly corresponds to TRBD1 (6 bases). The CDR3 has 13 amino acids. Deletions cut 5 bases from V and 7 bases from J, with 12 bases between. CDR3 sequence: CASSPGAWNEQFF. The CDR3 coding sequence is TGTGCCAGCAGTCCAGGGGCTTGGAATGAGCAGTTCTTC.

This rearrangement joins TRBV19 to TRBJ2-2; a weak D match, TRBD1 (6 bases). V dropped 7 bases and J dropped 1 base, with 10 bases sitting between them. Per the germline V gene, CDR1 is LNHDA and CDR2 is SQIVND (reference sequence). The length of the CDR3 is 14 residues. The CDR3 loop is CASNDRRNTGELFF. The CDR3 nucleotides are TGTGCCAGTAATGACAGGAGGAACACCGGGGAGCTGTTTTTT. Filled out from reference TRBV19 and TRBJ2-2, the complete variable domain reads DGGITQSPKYLFRKEGQNVTLSCEQNLNHDAMYWYRQDPGQGLRLIYYSQIVNDFQKGDIAEGYSVSREKKESFPLTVTSAQKNPTAFYLCASNDRRNTGELFFGEGSRLTVL.

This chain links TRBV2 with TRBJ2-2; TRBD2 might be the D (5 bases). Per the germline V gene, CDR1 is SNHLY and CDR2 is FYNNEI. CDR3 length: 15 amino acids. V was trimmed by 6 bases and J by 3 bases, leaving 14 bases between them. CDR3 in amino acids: CASSTPRGHTGELFF. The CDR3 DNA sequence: TGTGCCAGCAGCACACCCCGGGGTCACACCGGGGAGCTGTTTTTT.

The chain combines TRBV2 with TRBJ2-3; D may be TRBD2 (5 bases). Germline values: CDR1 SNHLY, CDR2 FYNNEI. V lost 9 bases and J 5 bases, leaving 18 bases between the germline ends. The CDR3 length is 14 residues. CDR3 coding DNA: TGTGCCAGTGCCGCTGGCGGGCCCGGAGATACGCAGTATTTT. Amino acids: CASAAGGPGDTQYF.

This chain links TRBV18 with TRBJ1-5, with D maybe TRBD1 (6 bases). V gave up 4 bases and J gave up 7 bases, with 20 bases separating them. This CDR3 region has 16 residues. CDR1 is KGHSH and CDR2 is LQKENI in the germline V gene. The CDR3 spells CASSRVHRVGEQPQHF. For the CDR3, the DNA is TGTGCCAGCTCACGGGTGCACAGGGTCGGGGAGCAGCCCCAGCATTTT. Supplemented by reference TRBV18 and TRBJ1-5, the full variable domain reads NAGVMQNPRHLVRRRGQEARLRCSPMKGHSHVYWYRQLPEEGLKFMVYLQKENIIDESGMPKERFSAEFPKEGPSILRIQQVVRGDSAAYFCASSRVHRVGEQPQHFGDGTRLSIL.

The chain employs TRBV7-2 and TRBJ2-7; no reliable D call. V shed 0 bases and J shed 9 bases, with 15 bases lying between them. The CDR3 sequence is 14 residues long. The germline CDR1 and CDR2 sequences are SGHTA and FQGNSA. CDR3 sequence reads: CASSLAGEGRRQYF. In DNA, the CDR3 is TGTGCCAGCAGCTTAGCAGGAGAAGGCCGACGGCAGTACTTC. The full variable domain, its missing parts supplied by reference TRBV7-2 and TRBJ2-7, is GAGVSQSPSNKVTEKGKDVELRCDPISGHTALYWYRQSLGQGLEFLIYFQGNSAPDKSGLPSDRFSAERTGGSVSTLTIQRTQQEDSAVYLCASSLAGEGRRQYFGPGTRLTVT.

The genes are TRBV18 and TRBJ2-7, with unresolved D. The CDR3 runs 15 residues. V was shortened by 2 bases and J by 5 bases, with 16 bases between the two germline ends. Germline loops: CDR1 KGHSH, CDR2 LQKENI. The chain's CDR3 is CASSPSGSMGNEQYF. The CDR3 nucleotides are TGTGCCAGCTCACCATCCGGGTCGATGGGTAACGAGCAGTACTTC.

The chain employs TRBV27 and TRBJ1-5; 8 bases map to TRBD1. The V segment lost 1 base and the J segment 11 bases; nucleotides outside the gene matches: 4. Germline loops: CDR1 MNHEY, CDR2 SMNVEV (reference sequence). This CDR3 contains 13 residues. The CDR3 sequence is CASSLYSGGTQHF. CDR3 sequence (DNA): TGTGCCAGCAGTTTATATTCAGGGGGCACCCAGCATTTT.

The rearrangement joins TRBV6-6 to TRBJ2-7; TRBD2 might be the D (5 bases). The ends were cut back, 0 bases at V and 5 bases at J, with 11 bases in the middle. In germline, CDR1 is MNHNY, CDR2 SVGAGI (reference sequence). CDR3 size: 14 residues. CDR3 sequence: CASSYSLRADEQYF. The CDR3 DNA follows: TGTGCCAGCAGTTACTCCTTGAGGGCGGACGAGCAGTACTTC.

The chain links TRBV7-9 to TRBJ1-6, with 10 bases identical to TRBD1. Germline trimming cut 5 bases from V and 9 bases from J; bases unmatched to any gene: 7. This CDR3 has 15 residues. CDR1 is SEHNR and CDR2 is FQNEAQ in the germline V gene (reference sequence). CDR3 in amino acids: CASSPRGTGVSPLHF. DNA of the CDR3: TGTGCCAGCAGCCCCCGGGGGACAGGGGTTTCACCCCTCCACTTT.

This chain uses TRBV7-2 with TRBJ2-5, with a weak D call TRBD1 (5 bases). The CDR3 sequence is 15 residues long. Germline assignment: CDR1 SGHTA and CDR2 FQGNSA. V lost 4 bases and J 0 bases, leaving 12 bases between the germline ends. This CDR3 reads CASSWTAGNQETQYF. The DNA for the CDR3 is TGTGCCAGCAGCTGGACCGCAGGGAACCAAGAGACCCAGTACTTC. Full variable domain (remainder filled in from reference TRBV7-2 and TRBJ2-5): GAGVSQSPSNKVTEKGKDVELRCDPISGHTALYWYRQSLGQGLEFLIYFQGNSAPDKSGLPSDRFSAERTGGSVSTLTIQRTQQEDSAVYLCASSWTAGNQETQYFGPGTRLLVL.